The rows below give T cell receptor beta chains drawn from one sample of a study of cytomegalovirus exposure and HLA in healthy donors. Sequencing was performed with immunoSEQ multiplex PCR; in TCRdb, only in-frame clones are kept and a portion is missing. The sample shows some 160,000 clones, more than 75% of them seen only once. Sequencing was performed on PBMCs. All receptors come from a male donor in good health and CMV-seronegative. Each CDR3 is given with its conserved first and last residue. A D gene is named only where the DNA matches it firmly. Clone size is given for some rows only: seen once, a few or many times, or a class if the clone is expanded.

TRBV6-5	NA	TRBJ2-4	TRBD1	CASSPRGRENIQYF	TGTGCCAGCAGTCCAAGGGGGCGCGAAAACATTCAGTACTTC
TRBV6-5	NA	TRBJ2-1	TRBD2	CASSPGLANEQFF	TGTGCCAGCAGTCCGGGACTAGCCAATGAGCAGTTCTTC
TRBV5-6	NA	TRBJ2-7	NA	CASSLGFRGEEQYF	TGTGCCAGCAGCTTGGGGTTCAGGGGAGAAGAGCAGTACTTC
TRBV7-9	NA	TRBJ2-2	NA	CASRLDRFDTGELFF	TGTGCCAGCAGGTTAGACAGGTTTGACACCGGGGAGCTGTTTTTT
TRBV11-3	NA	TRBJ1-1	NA	CASSRGDTEAFF	TGTGCCAGCAGCCGCGGGGACACTGAAGCTTTCTTT
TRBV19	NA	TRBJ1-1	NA	CASREDGGAFF	TGTGCCAGTAGAGAAGACGGGGGAGCTTTCTTT
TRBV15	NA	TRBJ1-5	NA	CATSTGVWNNQPQHF	TGTGCCACCAGCACCGGGGTCTGGAACAATCAGCCCCAGCATTTT
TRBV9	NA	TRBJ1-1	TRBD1	CASSAPGTGDTEAFF	TGTGCCAGCAGTGCCCCCGGGACAGGGGATACTGAAGCTTTCTTT
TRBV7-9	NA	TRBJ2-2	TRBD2	CASSPPSGTSGTGELFF	TGTGCCAGCAGCCCCCCCTCCGGGACTAGCGGCACCGGGGAGCTGTTTTTT
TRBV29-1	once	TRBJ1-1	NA	CSASEMLNTEAFF	TGCAGCGCGTCGGAGATGCTGAACACTGAAGCTTTCTTT
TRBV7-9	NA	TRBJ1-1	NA	CASSMTATEAFF	TGTGCCAGCAGCATGACAGCTACTGAAGCTTTCTTT
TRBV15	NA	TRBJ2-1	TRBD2	CATSRDVAGDEQFF	TGTGCCACCAGCAGAGATGTAGCGGGGGATGAGCAGTTCTTC
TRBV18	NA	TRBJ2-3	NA	CASSPPSTDTQYF	TGTGCCAGCTCACCTCCCTCCACAGATACGCAGTATTTT
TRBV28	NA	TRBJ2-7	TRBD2	CASSLGGGGDEQYF	TGTGCCAGCAGTTTAGGGGGGGGTGGGGACGAGCAGTACTTC
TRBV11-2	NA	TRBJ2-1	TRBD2	CASSLATSDADNEQFF	TGTGCCAGCAGCTTAGCGACTAGCGACGCAGACAATGAGCAGTTCTTC
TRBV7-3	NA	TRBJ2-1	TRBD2	CASSPGRVAGGAEQFF	TGTGCCAGCAGCCCGGGGCGGGTAGCGGGGGGCGCTGAGCAGTTCTTC
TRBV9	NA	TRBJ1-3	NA	CASSSGGTGSGNTIYF	TGTGCCAGCAGTTCGGGGGGTACAGGCTCTGGAAACACCATATATTTT
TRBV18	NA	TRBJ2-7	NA	CASSPPGGPTYEQYF	TGTGCCAGCTCACCACCGGGGGGACCCACCTACGAGCAGTACTTC
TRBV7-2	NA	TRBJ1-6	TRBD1	CASSSSGTGLYSYNSPLHF	TGTGCCAGCAGCTCATCCGGGACAGGACTGTACTCCTATAATTCACCCCTCCACTTT
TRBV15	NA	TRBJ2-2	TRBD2	CATSSPSGGGELFF	TGTGCCACCAGCAGCCCTAGCGGAGGGGGGGAGCTGTTTTTT
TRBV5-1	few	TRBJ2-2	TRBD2	CASSTQATSGGIGELFF	TGCGCCAGCAGCACGCAGGCGACTAGCGGGGGAATCGGGGAGCTGTTTTTT
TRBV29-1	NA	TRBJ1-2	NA	CSVPAQGIRGYTF	TGCAGCGTCCCCGCACAGGGTATTAGGGGCTACACCTTC
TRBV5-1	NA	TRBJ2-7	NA	CASSLVSGAQGYEQYF	TGCGCCAGCAGCTTGGTCAGCGGAGCCCAAGGGTACGAGCAGTACTTC
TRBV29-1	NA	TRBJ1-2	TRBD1	CSVGEYRGQEPANYGYTF	TGCAGCGTGGGGGAATACAGGGGACAAGAGCCAGCTAACTATGGCTACACCTTC